The 17 T cell receptor beta chains below were found in one sample sequenced in a study of regulatory T cells in long-lasting Graves disease. The TCR beta library used iRepertoire HTBI primers with Arm-PCR amplification of CDR3. MiXCR was run by TCRdb on the multiplex PCR reads, yielding one entry per CDR3 protein. This sample has about 440,000 distinct CDR3 sequences, with about 15% found just once. The time point here: newly diagnosed GD, antithyroid drugs for less than 3 months. TCR sequences were obtained from RNA taken from PBMCs. Another study also made use of these data, one on T cells in Graves' hyperthyroidism and ophthalmopathy.

The material sequenced was peripheral blood mononuclear cells (PBMCs), taken at new diagnosis, from a patient treated with antithyroid drugs. These receptors were taken from a woman younger than 45 with Graves disease.

This clonotype was seen many times. The V call is TRBV27, the J call TRBJ1-1; D not certain. V was trimmed by 4 bases and J by 11 bases, leaving 17 bases between them. This CDR3 region has 13 residues. CDR1 and CDR2 (germline): MNHEY, SMNVEV (reference sequence). The CDR3 DNA follows: TGTGCCAGCAGTTCTAAGCCGATCCAGCGTGCTTTCTTT. Protein sequence: CASSSKPIQRAFF.

At least ten counts were recorded for this clonotype. The chain is built from TRBV28 and TRBJ2-3, with D uncertain. Trimming took 2 bases from V and 0 from J, leaving 9 bases between them. Germline lookup yields CDR1 MDHEN and CDR2 SYDVKM. The CDR3 covers 15 residues. The CDR3 DNA reads as TGTGCCAGCAGTTTAGCAGCGACTAGCACAGATACGCAGTATTTT. Its protein is CASSLAATSTDTQYF.

This clonotype has a count of ten or more. The rearrangement joins TRBV6-1 to TRBJ2-5, with TRBD2 matching 12 bases. The CDR3 spans 15 residues. The V segment lost 4 bases and the J segment 8 bases; nucleotides outside the gene matches: 8. Germline V gene sequence: CDR1 MNHNS, CDR2 SASEGT. The CDR3 region has the DNA TGTGCCAGCAGTGGGGAGGGACTAGCGGGTGGAACCCAGTACTTC. Translated: CASSGEGLAGGTQYF.

This clonotype was counted between two and nine times. Since a much larger clone is just one base distant, this may be a read error. This sequence joins TRBV6-1 and TRBJ2-1, with D possibly TRBD1 on 6 matching bases. Germline CDR1 and CDR2: MNHNS and SASEGT. The CDR3 contains 14 residues. The V end was cut by 4 bases, the J end by 8 bases, with 15 bases between. CDR3: CASSVTGRNDEQFF. The DNA for the CDR3 is TGTGCCAGCAGTGTAACAGGGCGAAACGATGAGCAGTTCTTC.

The J gene is TRBJ1-5, the V gene TRBV6-1; D might be TRBD1 (5 bases). The V gene's germline CDR1 is MNHNS and CDR2 SASEGT. With 8 bases removed from V and 0 bases from J, the gap between germline ends came to 14 bases. The CDR3 extends over 15 amino acids. CDR3 amino acids: CASVQRTSSNQPQHF. The CDR3 DNA is TGTGCCAGCGTACAACGGACAAGTAGCAATCAGCCCCAGCATTTT.

The genes are TRBV9 and TRBJ2-7, with 7 bases fitting TRBD2. Germline V gives CDR1 SGDLS, CDR2 YYNGEE. The J segment lost 3 bases and the V segment lost 0 bases, leaving 6 bases of the junction unmatched. The CDR3 consists of 15 residues. The CDR3, as DNA: TGTGCCAGCAGCGTAGGTCCTAGCGGACTCTACGAGCAGTACTTC. Translation gives CASSVGPSGLYEQYF.

The V gene is TRBV28, the J gene TRBJ1-5; the D gene is possibly TRBD1 (5 bases). Between the trimmed V and J ends, which lost 6 bases and 2 bases, there was a span of 20 bases. The CDR3 length is 17 residues. From germline, CDR1 is MDHEN and CDR2 SYDVKM. The CDR3 nucleotides are TGTGCCAGCAGATTTCTTCGGACCGGAGGGGGCAATCAGCCCCAGCATTTT. Its translation: CASRFLRTGGGNQPQHF.

This clonotype was counted ten times or more. The chain carries TRBV5-1 and TRBJ2-7; D gene ambiguous. The CDR3 runs 13 residues. Germline V gene lookup returns CDR1 SGHRS and CDR2 YFSETQ. Trimming took off 2 bases at V and 0 bases at J, with 6 bases between the two ends. CDR3 nucleotide sequence: TGCGCCAGCAGCTTTCAGCGCTCCTACGAGCAGTACTTC. Translated, it gives CASSFQRSYEQYF.

The rearrangement joins TRBV2 to TRBJ2-3, with 13 bases identical to TRBD2. CDR1 is SNHLY, CDR2 FYNNEI, per germline. J lost 6 bases, V lost 4 bases, and 7 bases had no gene match. The CDR3 covers 16 residues. The CDR3 DNA reads as TGTGCCAGCAGTGTCGCACTAGCGGGAGGGCCGGATACGCAGTATTTT. This sequence encodes CASSVALAGGPDTQYF.

This clonotype was found a few times. The chain links TRBV20-1 to TRBJ1-1; no firm D call. Germline-derived CDR1 and CDR2 are DFQATT and SNEGSKA (reference sequence). V was shortened by 8 bases and J by 11 bases, with 15 bases between the two germline ends. The CDR3 loop spans 10 amino acids. CDR3 DNA sequence: TGCAGTACCGAAATTTTCGAGGCTTTCTTT. Amino acids: CSTEIFEAFF.

CDR3 in amino acids: CASSKGTAQETQYF. Written as DNA, the CDR3 is TGTGCCAGTAGTAAAGGGACAGCCCAAGAGACCCAGTACTTC. The V and J genes are TRBV19 and TRBJ2-5; 7 nucleotides match TRBD1. Germline V gene lookup returns CDR1 LNHDA and CDR2 SQIVND (reference sequence). This CDR3 is 14 amino acids long. The V segment lost 4 bases and the J segment 1 base; nucleotides outside the gene matches: 3.

Only a few counts were recorded for this clonotype. The J gene is TRBJ2-4, the V gene TRBV2; TRBD1 matches 10 bases. The CDR3 consists of 18 residues. V shed 6 bases and J 5 bases; nucleotides not matched to a gene: 16. Germline V gives CDR1 SNHLY, CDR2 FYNNEI. In nucleotides, the CDR3 is TGTGCCAGCAGGACAAACATGCCGGGACAGGGGTCCGAAAACATTCAGTACTTC. It encodes CASRTNMPGQGSENIQYF.

Many counts were recorded for this clonotype. The rearrangement joins TRBV3-1 to TRBJ1-1; possibly TRBD1 for D (6 bases). V gave up 4 bases and J gave up 1 base, with 10 bases separating them. The CDR3 is 14 residues long. From germline, CDR1 is LGHDT and CDR2 YNNKEL (reference sequence). The CDR3 sequence: CASSPQGTNTEAFF. The CDR3 nucleotides are TGTGCCAGCAGCCCACAGGGAACGAACACTGAAGCTTTCTTT.

The chain links TRBV5-4 to TRBJ1-5; D not resolved. From germline, CDR1 is SGHNT and CDR2 YYREEE (reference sequence). V dropped 4 bases and J dropped 3 bases, with 5 bases sitting between them. The CDR3 has 12 amino acids. The CDR3 DNA sequence: TGTGCCAGCAGCCTACCCAATCAGCCCCAGCATTTT. Protein sequence: CASSLPNQPQHF.

The table lists this clonotype with many counts. The rearrangement joins TRBV9 to TRBJ2-7; unclear D gene. Trimming took 0 bases from V and 3 from J, leaving 13 bases between them. The CDR3 is 15 residues long. Germline loops: CDR1 SGDLS, CDR2 YYNGEE. The CDR3 sequence is CASSVAGGSFYEQYF. The CDR3 DNA reads TGTGCCAGCAGCGTAGCGGGCGGCTCCTTCTACGAGCAGTACTTC.

In its sample, this clonotype was seen many times. The V call is TRBV12-3 or TRBV12-4, the J call TRBJ1-5, with TRBD1 matching 9 bases. The CDR3 length is 16 residues. The J segment lost 6 bases and the V segment lost 5 bases, leaving 11 bases of the junction unmatched. This chain's CDR3 is CASSQSGTGHTQPQHF. DNA of the CDR3: TGTGCCAGCAGTCAATCCGGGACAGGGCACACTCAGCCCCAGCATTTT.

As concerns this clonotype: A far larger clone differs by one base, so this is likely a read error. The chain carries TRBV7-3 and TRBJ2-1; 9 nucleotides match TRBD1. The V segment lost 2 bases and the J segment 10 bases; nucleotides outside the gene matches: 6. This CDR3 contains 14 residues. Germline V gene lookup returns CDR1 SGHTA and CDR2 FQGTGA. CDR3 in amino acids: CASSLALTGGEQFF. In DNA form, the CDR3 reads TGTGCCAGCAGCTTAGCCCTTACAGGGGGCGAGCAGTTCTTC.